The rows below give T cell receptor beta chains drawn from one sample of a study of blood T cell repertoires in COVID-19. Only in-frame clones appear in the TCRdb table, and some are missing; sequencing was by immunoSEQ multiplex PCR. The sample consists of tens of thousands of clones, approximately 81% of them appearing once. Sequencing used peripheral blood. The receptors originated from a man aged 80 or over with acute or convalescent COVID-19. Both conserved end residues are part of each CDR3. Each record gives: J gene, D gene, V gene, clone size, CDR3 protein, CDR3 DNA. A D gene is named only where the DNA matches it firmly. Clone size appears in some rows only: once, few, many, or a class for an expanded clone.

j_gene: TRBJ1-5; d_gene: NA; v_gene: TRBV28; abundance: NA; CDR3aa: CASKTVDQPQHF; CDR3nt: TGTGCCAGCAAGACAGTGGATCAGCCCCAGCATTTT
j_gene: TRBJ1-1; d_gene: TRBD1; v_gene: TRBV5-1; abundance: NA; CDR3aa: CASSREAGQGAEAFF; CDR3nt: TGCGCCAGCAGTCGAGAGGCGGGACAGGGGGCGGAAGCTTTCTTT
j_gene: TRBJ1-3; d_gene: TRBD1; v_gene: TRBV7-9; abundance: NA; CDR3aa: CASSLPGQGSGNTIYF; CDR3nt: TGTGCCAGCAGCCTTCCGGGACAGGGCTCTGGAAACACCATATATTTT
j_gene: TRBJ1-5; d_gene: NA; v_gene: TRBV25-1; abundance: few; CDR3aa: CASSELSGQPQHF; CDR3nt: TGTGCCAGCAGTGAACTGTCGGGTCAGCCCCAGCATTTT
j_gene: TRBJ2-1; d_gene: NA; v_gene: TRBV24-1; abundance: NA; CDR3aa: CATSDLRGLDNEQFF; CDR3nt: TGTGCCACCAGTGATTTGAGGGGTCTTGACAATGAGCAGTTCTTC
j_gene: TRBJ2-7; d_gene: NA; v_gene: TRBV12-3/TRBV12-4; abundance: NA; CDR3aa: CASRRQEPYEQYF; CDR3nt: TGTGCCAGCAGGCGACAAGAACCCTACGAGCAGTACTTC
j_gene: TRBJ1-5; d_gene: NA; v_gene: TRBV18; abundance: NA; CDR3aa: CASSGRDNQPQHF; CDR3nt: TGTGCCAGCTCCGGGAGGGACAATCAGCCCCAGCATTTT
j_gene: TRBJ1-1; d_gene: NA; v_gene: TRBV11-2; abundance: NA; CDR3aa: CASSLDGLLNTEAFF; CDR3nt: TGTGCCAGCAGCTTAGATGGACTATTGAACACTGAAGCTTTCTTT
j_gene: TRBJ2-5; d_gene: TRBD2; v_gene: TRBV4-1; abundance: NA; CDR3aa: CASSPLSGTQETQYF; CDR3nt: TGCGCCAGCAGCCCCCTAAGCGGGACCCAAGAGACCCAGTACTTC
j_gene: TRBJ1-1; d_gene: TRBD1; v_gene: TRBV3-1/TRBV3-2; abundance: NA; CDR3aa: CASSRTGTGYTEAFF; CDR3nt: TGTGCCAGCAGCCGGACCGGGACAGGGTACACTGAAGCTTTCTTT
j_gene: TRBJ2-7; d_gene: NA; v_gene: TRBV11-2; abundance: NA; CDR3aa: CASSLTTGSYEQYF; CDR3nt: TGTGCCAGCAGCTTAACGACAGGCTCCTACGAGCAGTACTTC
j_gene: TRBJ2-5; d_gene: TRBD2; v_gene: TRBV5-1; abundance: few; CDR3aa: CASSLAAGSGETQYF; CDR3nt: TGCGCCAGCAGCTTGGCAGCGGGATCGGGAGAGACCCAGTACTTC
j_gene: TRBJ2-3; d_gene: NA; v_gene: TRBV6-5; abundance: once; CDR3aa: CASRDLQGDTQYF; CDR3nt: TGTGCCAGCAGGGACCTACAGGGAGATACGCAGTATTTT
j_gene: TRBJ2-1; d_gene: TRBD2; v_gene: TRBV15; abundance: few; CDR3aa: CATGRGPGLAAYNEQFF; CDR3nt: TGTGCCACCGGAAGAGGTCCGGGACTAGCGGCCTACAATGAGCAGTTCTTC
j_gene: TRBJ2-3; d_gene: TRBD2; v_gene: TRBV11-2; abundance: NA; CDR3aa: CASSLDRGSWTDTQYF; CDR3nt: TGTGCCAGCAGCTTAGATCGCGGGAGTTGGACAGATACGCAGTATTTT
j_gene: TRBJ1-1; d_gene: TRBD1; v_gene: TRBV7-2; abundance: NA; CDR3aa: CASSLQADRSTEAFF; CDR3nt: TGTGCCAGCAGCTTACAGGCGGACAGGAGCACTGAAGCTTTCTTT
j_gene: TRBJ2-1; d_gene: TRBD2; v_gene: TRBV27; abundance: NA; CDR3aa: CASSTLAGATYNEQFF; CDR3nt: TGTGCCAGCAGTACACTAGCGGGAGCTACCTACAATGAGCAGTTCTTC
j_gene: TRBJ2-1; d_gene: TRBD1; v_gene: TRBV5-1; abundance: NA; CDR3aa: CASSGVYGTGPNEQFF; CDR3nt: TGCGCCAGCAGCGGAGTATACGGGACAGGGCCCAATGAGCAGTTCTTC
j_gene: TRBJ1-1; d_gene: TRBD1; v_gene: TRBV2; abundance: NA; CDR3aa: CASRGDRGLHTEAFF; CDR3nt: TGTGCCAGCAGAGGGGACAGAGGCCTGCACACTGAAGCTTTCTTT
j_gene: TRBJ2-1; d_gene: TRBD2; v_gene: TRBV10-3; abundance: NA; CDR3aa: CATLAGDEQFF; CDR3nt: TGTGCCACTCTAGCGGGGGATGAGCAGTTCTTC
j_gene: TRBJ2-6; d_gene: NA; v_gene: TRBV2; abundance: NA; CDR3aa: CASSSQIGITPYF; CDR3nt: TGTGCCAGCAGTTCACAGATCGGCATTACGCCTTATTTC
j_gene: TRBJ2-1; d_gene: NA; v_gene: TRBV4-1; abundance: NA; CDR3aa: CASSQEGKGRGNEQFF; CDR3nt: TGCGCCAGCAGCCAAGAAGGGAAGGGCAGGGGAAATGAGCAGTTCTTC
j_gene: TRBJ1-2; d_gene: TRBD1; v_gene: TRBV18; abundance: few; CDR3aa: CASSPPSGTGEHYGYTF; CDR3nt: TGTGCCAGCTCACCCCCCTCCGGGACAGGGGAGCACTATGGCTACACCTTC
j_gene: TRBJ1-4; d_gene: NA; v_gene: TRBV14; abundance: NA; CDR3aa: CASSQYRTSNEKLFF; CDR3nt: TGTGCCAGCAGCCAATATCGGACTTCTAATGAAAAACTGTTTTTT
j_gene: TRBJ2-1; d_gene: TRBD1; v_gene: TRBV5-1; abundance: NA; CDR3aa: CASSRQGIGNEQFF; CDR3nt: TGCGCCAGCAGCAGACAGGGTATTGGCAATGAGCAGTTCTTC
j_gene: TRBJ1-1; d_gene: NA; v_gene: TRBV7-9; abundance: NA; CDR3aa: CASSLNGEAGEAFF; CDR3nt: TGTGCCAGCAGCTTAAACGGGGAGGCAGGTGAAGCTTTCTTT
j_gene: TRBJ1-1; d_gene: TRBD1; v_gene: TRBV6-5; abundance: NA; CDR3aa: CASRRGQGVTEAFF; CDR3nt: TGTGCCAGCAGGAGGGGACAGGGGGTCACTGAAGCTTTCTTT
j_gene: TRBJ2-1; d_gene: TRBD2; v_gene: TRBV11-2; abundance: NA; CDR3aa: CASSSGLAGGTEQFF; CDR3nt: TGTGCCAGCAGCTCGGGACTAGCGGGAGGAACAGAGCAGTTCTTC
j_gene: TRBJ1-3; d_gene: NA; v_gene: TRBV18; abundance: NA; CDR3aa: CASSPRGKNTIYF; CDR3nt: TGTGCCAGCTCACCAAGAGGGAAGAACACCATATATTTT
j_gene: TRBJ1-2; d_gene: TRBD1; v_gene: TRBV24-1; abundance: NA; CDR3aa: CATSAGTGDGYTF; CDR3nt: TGTGCCACCAGTGCTGGGACAGGGGATGGCTACACCTTC
j_gene: TRBJ2-3; d_gene: NA; v_gene: TRBV28; abundance: NA; CDR3aa: CASSLVERVGTDTQYF; CDR3nt: TGTGCCAGCAGTTTAGTTGAGAGAGTGGGCACAGATACGCAGTATTTT
j_gene: TRBJ2-7; d_gene: NA; v_gene: TRBV12-3/TRBV12-4; abundance: NA; CDR3aa: CASSLSGSYEQYF; CDR3nt: TGTGCCAGCAGTTTATCGGGGTCCTACGAGCAGTACTTC
j_gene: TRBJ2-1; d_gene: TRBD1; v_gene: TRBV5-1; abundance: NA; CDR3aa: CASSARTGWNNEQFF; CDR3nt: TGCGCCAGCAGCGCACGGACAGGGTGGAACAATGAGCAGTTCTTC
j_gene: TRBJ1-2; d_gene: TRBD1; v_gene: TRBV19; abundance: NA; CDR3aa: CASSIVDRDIYGYTF; CDR3nt: TGTGCCAGTAGTATAGTGGACAGGGACATCTATGGCTACACCTTC
j_gene: TRBJ1-2; d_gene: TRBD1; v_gene: TRBV29-1; abundance: NA; CDR3aa: CSADRATNYGYTF; CDR3nt: TGCAGCGCCGACAGGGCCACTAACTATGGCTACACCTTC
j_gene: TRBJ1-6; d_gene: TRBD1; v_gene: TRBV5-4; abundance: NA; CDR3aa: CASTLQGNNSPLHF; CDR3nt: TGTGCCAGCACCCTACAGGGGAACAATTCACCCCTCCACTTT
j_gene: TRBJ1-5; d_gene: NA; v_gene: TRBV2; abundance: NA; CDR3aa: CASRSGWVGNQPQHF; CDR3nt: TGTGCCAGCAGATCAGGGTGGGTTGGCAATCAGCCCCAGCATTTT
j_gene: TRBJ1-2; d_gene: NA; v_gene: TRBV19; abundance: NA; CDR3aa: CASSSAARPRNYGYTF; CDR3nt: TGTGCCAGTAGTTCTGCAGCGAGACCAAGGAACTATGGCTACACCTTC
j_gene: TRBJ2-5; d_gene: TRBD2; v_gene: TRBV28; abundance: NA; CDR3aa: CASSLGLAGPQETQYF; CDR3nt: TGTGCCAGCAGTCTTGGACTAGCGGGCCCCCAAGAGACCCAGTACTTC
j_gene: TRBJ1-6; d_gene: NA; v_gene: TRBV9; abundance: NA; CDR3aa: CASSSGGSYNSPLHF; CDR3nt: TGTGCCAGCAGCTCCGGGGGCTCCTATAATTCACCCCTCCACTTT
j_gene: TRBJ1-2; d_gene: TRBD1; v_gene: TRBV29-1; abundance: NA; CDR3aa: CSVGGTGDKSDGYTF; CDR3nt: TGCAGCGTTGGAGGGACAGGGGATAAGAGCGATGGCTACACCTTC
j_gene: TRBJ2-7; d_gene: TRBD1; v_gene: TRBV28; abundance: few; CDR3aa: CATKRQGSSYEQYF; CDR3nt: TGTGCCACCAAACGACAGGGTAGCTCCTACGAGCAGTACTTC
j_gene: TRBJ1-4; d_gene: TRBD1; v_gene: TRBV28; abundance: NA; CDR3aa: CASSFQGVATNEKLFF; CDR3nt: TGTGCCAGCAGTTTTCAGGGGGTTGCAACTAATGAAAAACTGTTTTTT
j_gene: TRBJ1-1; d_gene: NA; v_gene: TRBV4-3; abundance: NA; CDR3aa: CASSQEARMRTEAFF; CDR3nt: TGCGCCAGCAGCCAAGAAGCTCGAATGAGGACTGAAGCTTTCTTT
j_gene: TRBJ1-2; d_gene: NA; v_gene: TRBV5-1; abundance: NA; CDR3aa: CASSLGQGGYTF; CDR3nt: TGCGCCAGCAGCTTGGGTCAGGGTGGCTACACCTTC
j_gene: TRBJ2-4; d_gene: NA; v_gene: TRBV5-4; abundance: NA; CDR3aa: CASSPFGQGTDIQYF; CDR3nt: TGTGCCAGCAGCCCATTCGGGCAGGGAACGGACATTCAGTACTTC
j_gene: TRBJ2-7; d_gene: TRBD1; v_gene: TRBV18; abundance: NA; CDR3aa: CASSLQGANYEQYF; CDR3nt: TGTGCCAGCTCTCTACAGGGGGCCAACTACGAGCAGTACTTC
j_gene: TRBJ1-1; d_gene: NA; v_gene: TRBV6-5; abundance: once; CDR3aa: CASSFQGLNTEAFF; CDR3nt: TGTGCCAGCAGTTTCCAGGGGTTGAACACTGAAGCTTTCTTT
j_gene: TRBJ2-1; d_gene: NA; v_gene: TRBV9; abundance: once; CDR3aa: CASSVGRASVPDEQFF; CDR3nt: TGTGCCAGCAGCGTAGGACGGGCTAGCGTTCCGGATGAGCAGTTCTTC
j_gene: TRBJ1-6; d_gene: NA; v_gene: TRBV15; abundance: NA; CDR3aa: CATSGRGDSPLHF; CDR3nt: TGTGCCACCAGCGGGCGGGGGGATTCACCCCTCCACTTT
j_gene: TRBJ1-1; d_gene: NA; v_gene: TRBV7-9; abundance: NA; CDR3aa: CASSLEGNTEAFF; CDR3nt: TGTGCCAGCAGCTTGGAGGGGAACACTGAAGCTTTCTTT
j_gene: TRBJ2-7; d_gene: NA; v_gene: TRBV5-6; abundance: NA; CDR3aa: CASSAATGLVYEQYF; CDR3nt: TGTGCCAGCAGCGCAGCAACAGGGTTGGTGTACGAGCAGTACTTC
j_gene: TRBJ1-5; d_gene: NA; v_gene: TRBV27; abundance: NA; CDR3aa: CASSLFVYQPQHF; CDR3nt: TGTGCCAGCAGTTTATTCGTCTATCAGCCCCAGCATTTT
j_gene: TRBJ1-1; d_gene: TRBD1; v_gene: TRBV10-2; abundance: NA; CDR3aa: CASSESGTGRTEAFF; CDR3nt: TGCGCCAGCAGTGAGTCGGGGACAGGGAGAACTGAAGCTTTCTTT